Listed here are 17 T cell receptor beta chains from one sample, sequenced in a study of T cell responses to AZD1222 COVID-19 vaccine. TCRdb's copy holds only in-frame clones and misses some; the assay was immunoSEQ multiplex PCR. The repertoire has tens of thousands of clones, roughly 90% of them found once; the top ten carry less than 2%. Sequences were derived from peripheral blood, sampled on day 0 of AZD1222 vaccination. The source is an adult in good health.

The table lists this clone with a few counts. The chain carries TRBV7-9 and TRBJ2-6, with 7 bases fitting TRBD1. Germline CDR1 SEHNR, CDR2 FQNEAQ (reference sequence). CDR3 length equals 18 residues. The V segment lost 3 bases and the J segment 1 base; nucleotides outside the gene matches: 9. The CDR3 DNA follows: TGTGCCAGCAGCTTCCGACAGGGCGAGGGGTCTGGGGCCAACGTCCTGACTTTC. It encodes CASSFRQGEGSGANVLTF.

The chain couples TRBV6-5 to TRBJ1-1, with D possibly matching TRBD1 (6 bases). CDR3 size: 14 residues. V was trimmed by 6 bases and J by 2 bases, leaving 13 bases between them. Germline values: CDR1 MNHEY, CDR2 SVGAGI. CDR3 in DNA: TGTGCCAGCAGACTACAGGGCGTTAACACTGAAGCTTTCTTT. This translates into CASRLQGVNTEAFF.

The gene calls are TRBV9 and TRBJ1-2; 7 bases align to TRBD1. The CDR3 sequence is 17 residues long. CDR1 SGDLS and CDR2 YYNGEE come from the germline V gene. J was trimmed by 4 bases and V by 0 bases; bases with no gene match: 12. CDR3 amino acids: CASSVAVTAGTAYGYTF. The CDR3 coding sequence is TGTGCCAGCAGCGTAGCGGTGACCGCCGGGACAGCCTATGGCTACACCTTC. The full variable domain, rest sourced from reference TRBV9 and TRBJ1-2, is DSGVTQTPKHLITATGQRVTLRCSPRSGDLSVYWYQQSLDQGLQFLIQYYNGEERAKGNILERFSAQQFPDLHSELNLSSLELGDSALYFCASSVAVTAGTAYGYTFGSGTRLTVV.

This sequence joins TRBV29-1 and TRBJ1-3; no clear D. The CDR3 loop spans 13 amino acids. Germline V gives CDR1 SQVTM, CDR2 ANQGSEA. The germline V and J ends were trimmed by 4 bases and 2 bases, with 9 bases remaining between them. In nucleotides, the CDR3 is TGCAGCGTTGGAGGGTCCCCTGGAAACACCATATATTTT. Protein product: CSVGGSPGNTIYF.

The rearrangement joins TRBV9 to TRBJ2-7; TRBD2 matches 8 bases. Germline trimming cut 7 bases from V and 6 bases from J; bases unmatched to any gene: 12. CDR3 length: 14 residues. Per the germline V gene, CDR1 is SGDLS and CDR2 is YYNGEE. The CDR3 region has the DNA TGTGCCAGCGGTAGCGGGACCCTGGGGTCCGAGCAGTACTTC. It is translated as CASGSGTLGSEQYF.

V and J are TRBV6-5 and TRBJ1-1, with D unresolved. Per the germline V gene, CDR1 is MNHEY and CDR2 is SVGAGI. Trimming cost V 3 bases and J 5 bases, with 19 bases left between them. The CDR3 contains 16 residues. DNA for the CDR3: TGTGCCAGCAGTTATCGGAGGGCCCCCGGCGGGACTGAAGCTTTCTTT. Residues: CASSYRRAPGGTEAFF.

The gene calls are TRBV13 and TRBJ2-2; a possible D gene is TRBD2 (5 bases). The V end lost 6 bases, the J end lost 4 bases, and 15 bases lay between the germline ends. The CDR3 is 15 amino acids. Germline CDR1 PRHDT, CDR2 FYEKMQ (reference sequence). The CDR3 sequence: CASRGRGLGTGELFF. The CDR3 DNA reads as TGTGCCAGCAGAGGTCGAGGGCTGGGCACCGGGGAGCTGTTTTTT.

V is TRBV28 and J is TRBJ2-7; tentative D call: TRBD1 (7 bases). In germline, CDR1 is MDHEN, CDR2 SYDVKM. The ends were cut back, 7 bases at V and 5 bases at J, with 12 bases in the middle. The CDR3 length is 12 residues. Here the CDR3 DNA reads TGTGCCAGCACTTCAGGGGGGAACGAGCAGTACTTC. Residues: CASTSGGNEQYF.

J is TRBJ2-7 and V is TRBV27, with 7 positions matching TRBD2. Germline V gives CDR1 MNHEY, CDR2 SMNVEV (reference sequence). The CDR3 contains 17 residues. Losses at the gene ends were 6 bases for V and 2 bases for J; bases not matched to a gene: 16. The CDR3 DNA is TGTGCCAGCAGCCCCCAGAGCCTCCGTGGGAGGGCCTACGAGCAGTACTTC. As protein: CASSPQSLRGRAYEQYF.

J is TRBJ1-5 and V is TRBV7-3; no clear D. The germline V gene encodes CDR1 SGHTA and CDR2 FQGTGA. V lost 0 bases and J 3 bases, leaving 3 bases between the germline ends. The CDR3 loop spans 13 amino acids. CDR3 region: CASSLTYNQPQHF. Here the CDR3 DNA reads TGTGCCAGCAGCTTAACTTACAATCAGCCCCAGCATTTT.

The rearrangement joins TRBV24-1 to TRBJ2-1, with TRBD2 identical over 8 bases. Trimming took 4 bases from V and 7 from J; bases not matched to a gene: 11. The CDR3 runs 16 residues. CDR1 and CDR2 from the germline V gene are KGHDR and SFDVKD. Written as DNA, the CDR3 is TGTGCCACCAGTGAGACCGGGACTAGAGATTCGAATGAGCAGTTCTTC. Translating gives CATSETGTRDSNEQFF.

V usage is TRBV10-3 and J usage is TRBJ1-2; tentative D call: TRBD1 (5 bases). Germline loops: CDR1 ENHRY, CDR2 SYGVKD. This CDR3 spans 14 amino acids. Trimming left V 7 bases short and J 6 bases short, with 18 bases between. CDR3 DNA: TGTGCCATCATGGGTGCAGGTTTGGGACATGGCTACACCTTC. Its translation is CAIMGAGLGHGYTF.

This chain joins TRBV7-6 and TRBJ2-1; D uncertain. V was trimmed by 1 base and J by 8 bases, leaving 15 bases between them. Looked up from germline, CDR1 is SGHVS and CDR2 is FNYEAQ. The CDR3 length is 15 residues. The CDR3 DNA follows: TGTGCCAGCAGCTTAGTTTCAGTCAGGAGTTATGAGCAGTTCTTC. Its protein is CASSLVSVRSYEQFF.

The V gene is TRBV28, the J gene TRBJ1-6; D is unclear. Per the germline V gene, CDR1 is MDHEN and CDR2 is SYDVKM. The CDR3 extends over 14 amino acids. Trimming removed 4 bases at V and 4 bases at J, with 8 bases between. The DNA of the CDR3 is TGTGCCAGCAGTTCCGGGTTTTATAATTCACCCCTCCACTTT. Its translation is CASSSGFYNSPLHF.

This clone was detected only once. The chain couples TRBV2 to TRBJ2-5; 8 bases agree with TRBD2. With V trimmed by 6 bases and J by 1 base, 4 bases remained unmatched. This CDR3 is built from 14 residues. Germline CDR1 reads SNHLY; CDR2 reads FYNNEI. The CDR3 DNA sequence: TGTGCCAGCAGAGAACTAGCGGTCCAAGAGACCCAGTACTTC. Translation gives CASRELAVQETQYF.

The rearrangement uses TRBV20-1 and TRBJ2-5, with unresolved D. Deletions cut 2 bases from V and 3 bases from J, with 4 bases between. Germline values: CDR1 DFQATT, CDR2 SNEGSKA (reference sequence). This CDR3 contains 11 residues. CDR3 amino acids: CSARPEETQYF. CDR3 DNA: TGCAGTGCTAGACCAGAAGAGACCCAGTACTTC.

This clone appeared a few times. CDR3 residues: CASSLAGIPGNEQFF. CDR3 nucleotides: TGCGCCAGCAGCTTAGCCGGGATCCCGGGCAATGAGCAGTTCTTC. The rearrangement links TRBV5-1 to TRBJ2-1, with D perhaps matching TRBD2 (5 bases). V lost 2 bases, J lost 6 bases, and 15 bases lay in between. The CDR3 loop spans 15 amino acids. Germline-derived CDR1 and CDR2 are SGHRS and YFSETQ.